This T cell receptor (beta chain) is drawn from a study of post-analysis software for immune sequencing data. Study as a whole: Relapsing-remitting, secondary progressive and progressive-relapsing multiple sclerosis were all included among the disease courses.

TCR beta cDNA libraries included unique molecular identifiers. It was from roughly 1.1 to 9.2 million T cells that some 470,000 cDNA molecules came. TCRdb independently ran MiXCR on the PCR reads; one entry per CDR3 protein. The sample has about 820,000 distinct CDR3 sequences; around 50% are singletons. The CDR3 contains 17 residues. CDR1 and CDR2 (germline): MNHNY, SVGAGI (reference sequence). V lost 2 bases, J lost 8 bases, and 24 bases lay in between. Study findings and constraints: A few TRBV segments appeared more often in patients than in controls, and TRBV5-6, TRBV5-1 and TRBV20-1 were among these. By F measure, samples from a shared preparation batch strongly co-clustered. Normalized Chao1 diversity was significantly reduced in patients versus controls.

On this clonotype: Its specificity is unknown.

What was sequenced was blood. This sequence originates from a girl between 10 and 17 years old with multiple sclerosis. The chain couples TRBV6-6 to TRBJ1-2, with D unclear. The CDR3, as DNA: TGTGCCAGCAGTTACCCCAGGACGGGAAGGAGTCAGTGGGGCTACACCTTC. Its translation: CASSYPRTGRSQWGYTF.